This paragraph covers one T cell receptor (beta chain) sequence. As yet, its antigen is unknown. Then a second PCR, running about 7 to 11 cycles, was carried out with a sample-barcoded 5' primer and a J-beta primer mix. TCRdb redid the calling of the 5' RACE reads with MiXCR, one entry per CDR3 protein. The profile shows roughly 1,500,000 distinct CDR3 sequences, roughly 40% of them singletons. Extraction of total RNA produced a minimum of 5.5 micrograms from each sample. This specimen comes from a study of blood T cells in healthy people across ages. Study-wide findings and caveats: Older individuals had lower TCR beta diversity per million T cells (the decline was roughly linear).

Sequencing was performed on blood. The sequence was obtained from a woman under 30 in good health.

CDR3 nucleotides: TGCAGTGCTCCCTCTACCGGGACAGGGGGCTATAATTCACCCCTCCACTTT. Translating gives CSAPSTGTGGYNSPLHF. The J gene is TRBJ1-6, the V gene TRBV20-1, with TRBD1 identical over 11 bases. Germline CDR1 and CDR2: DFQATT and SNEGSKA (reference sequence). V lost 5 bases, J lost 3 bases, and 9 bases stayed unmatched. The CDR3 runs to 17 residues.